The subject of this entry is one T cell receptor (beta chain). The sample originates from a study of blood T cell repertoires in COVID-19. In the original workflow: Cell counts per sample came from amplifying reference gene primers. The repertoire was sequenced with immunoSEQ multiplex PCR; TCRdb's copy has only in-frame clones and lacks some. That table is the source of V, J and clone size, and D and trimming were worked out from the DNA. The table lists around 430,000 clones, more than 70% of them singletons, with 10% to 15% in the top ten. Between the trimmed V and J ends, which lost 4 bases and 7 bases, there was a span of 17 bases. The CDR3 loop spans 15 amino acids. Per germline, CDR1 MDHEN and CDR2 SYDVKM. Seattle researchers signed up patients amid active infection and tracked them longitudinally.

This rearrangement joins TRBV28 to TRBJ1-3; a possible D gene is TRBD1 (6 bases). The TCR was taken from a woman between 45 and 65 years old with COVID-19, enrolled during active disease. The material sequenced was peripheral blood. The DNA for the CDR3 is TGTGCCAGCAGTTCCCCCAGGGGAGTAGGGAACACCATATATTTT. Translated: CASSSPRGVGNTIYF.